These 26 T cell receptor beta chains were sequenced from one sample in a study of blood T cell repertoires in COVID-19. Measured with immunoSEQ multiplex PCR; TCRdb has only the in-frame clones, and not every one. The data contain some 76,000 clones, roughly 80% of them singletons. Material for sequencing was peripheral blood. Every receptor here comes from a woman aged 55-69 years with acute or convalescent COVID-19.

Only one count was recorded for this clone. This chain joins TRBV6-1 and TRBJ2-1; D remains unclear. This CDR3 spans 14 amino acids. V was trimmed by 3 bases and J by 1 base, leaving 7 bases between them. Per the germline V gene, CDR1 is MNHNS and CDR2 is SASEGT. CDR3 sequence: CASSEGNSYNEQFF. The CDR3 region has the DNA TGTGCCAGCAGTGAGGGCAATTCCTACAATGAGCAGTTCTTC.

CDR3 coding DNA: TGTGCCAGCAGTTACCGGGGGGTGCGAGGCTACACCTTC. It is translated as CASSYRGVRGYTF. The chain carries TRBV6-5 and TRBJ1-2; the D gene is possibly TRBD1 (5 bases). The CDR3 has 13 residues. The V end lost 2 bases, the J end lost 8 bases, and 12 bases lay between the germline ends. From germline, CDR1 is MNHEY and CDR2 SVGAGI.

This clone has at least ten counts. This chain connects TRBV6-5 to TRBJ2-3; 9 bases line up with TRBD2. V lost 2 bases to trimming and J lost 6 bases; unmatched junction nucleotides: 6. The germline CDR1 and CDR2 sequences are MNHEY and SVGAGI. The CDR3 extends over 15 amino acids. CDR3 in DNA: TGTGCCAGCAGTTACGCTAGCGGGGAAATGGATACGCAGTATTTT. Encoded protein: CASSYASGEMDTQYF.

V and J are TRBV7-9 and TRBJ1-3, with TRBD1 as a possible D gene (5 bases). Germline CDR1 is SEHNR and CDR2 is FQNEAQ (reference sequence). Trimming removed 1 base from V and 4 bases from J, with 14 bases in between. The CDR3 totals 16 residues. The CDR3 region has the DNA TGTGCCAGCAGCTTAGTCCAGGGAAAGTCCGGAAACACCATATATTTT. Translated, it gives CASSLVQGKSGNTIYF.

The chain uses TRBV30 and TRBJ1-2; possible D gene TRBD1, 6 bases. The germline CDR1 and CDR2 sequences are GTSNPN and SVGIG (reference sequence). The CDR3 sequence is 12 residues long. V lost 4 bases to trimming and J lost 5 bases, with 11 bases between them. The CDR3 DNA reads TGTGCCTGGAATCCAGGACAGTATGGCTACACCTTC. Protein product: CAWNPGQYGYTF.

This chain links TRBV5-6 with TRBJ2-1; D might be TRBD2 (6 bases). Germline CDR1 is SGHDT and CDR2 is YYEEEE. Deletions cut 1 base from V and 9 bases from J, with 14 bases between. This CDR3 contains 14 residues. The DNA of the CDR3 is TGTGCCAGCAGCTTGTTGGAGGGGACGGGTGAGCAGTTCTTC. This translates into CASSLLEGTGEQFF.

The chain joins TRBV6-2 or TRBV6-3 to TRBJ2-5, with D maybe TRBD1 (5 bases). There are 13 residues in the CDR3. Germline CDR1 MNHEY, CDR2 SVGEGT. V lost 0 bases and J 3 bases, leaving 5 bases between the germline ends. CDR3: CASSYSTEETQYF. The DNA for the CDR3 is TGTGCCAGCAGTTACTCGACAGAAGAGACCCAGTACTTC.

This CDR3 reads CASSRTVPNTEAFF. The CDR3 DNA reads as TGTGCCAGCAGTAGGACAGTTCCTAACACTGAAGCTTTCTTT. This chain links TRBV6-6 with TRBJ1-1; the D gene is possibly TRBD1 (6 bases). The CDR3 contains 14 residues. Trimming removed 5 bases from V and 2 bases from J, with 12 bases in between. The germline CDR1 and CDR2 sequences are MNHNY and SVGAGI (reference sequence).

This chain uses TRBV29-1 with TRBJ1-4, with a weak D call TRBD1 (6 bases). There are 15 residues in the CDR3. Germline CDR1 reads SQVTM; CDR2 reads ANQGSEA. V gave up 4 bases and J gave up 4 bases, with 16 bases separating them. The CDR3 region has the DNA TGCAGCGTTGTAGGGGGGGTGGGTGATAATGAAAAACTGTTTTTT. As protein: CSVVGGVGDNEKLFF.

The V call is TRBV19, the J call TRBJ2-3, with TRBD2 matching over 10 bases. Trimming cost V 6 bases and J 4 bases; bases outside gene matches: 4. The CDR3 extends over 14 amino acids. Germline V CDR1 and CDR2: LNHDA, SQIVND (reference sequence). CDR3 protein: CASRLAGGADTQYF. The CDR3 DNA sequence: TGTGCCAGTAGGTTAGCGGGGGGAGCAGATACGCAGTATTTT.

The J gene is TRBJ2-7, the V gene TRBV7-7; perhaps TRBD2 as D (5 bases). Germline CDR1 and CDR2: SSHAT and FNYEAQ (reference sequence). This CDR3 has 16 amino acids. CDR3 loop: CASNQPPGTIHGEQYV. In DNA, the CDR3 is TGTGCTAGCAACCAACCACCGGGAACTATTCATGGCGAGCAGTACGTC.

The CDR3 sequence is CASRGVGELFF. CDR3 DNA: TGTGCCAGCAGGGGAGTGGGGGAGCTGTTTTTT. The chain recombines TRBV10-3 with TRBJ2-2, with D perhaps TRBD1 (6 bases). Trimming took off 10 bases at V and 8 bases at J, with 11 bases between the two ends. Germline-derived CDR1 and CDR2 are ENHRY and SYGVKD. CDR3 length: 11 residues.

In nucleotides, the CDR3 is TGTGCCAGCAGTTACGAGGGGACAGGGGCTAATTCACCCCTCCACTTT. It codes for CASSYEGTGANSPLHF. This chain joins TRBV6-5 and TRBJ1-6, with 10 bases fitting TRBD1. Germline V lookup: CDR1 MNHEY, CDR2 SVGAGI. The CDR3 covers 16 residues. V shed 2 bases, J shed 6 bases, and the junction held 4 bases outside the gene matches.

The chain carries TRBV5-1 and TRBJ1-1; D not certain. This CDR3 has 16 amino acids. Germline loops: CDR1 SGHRS, CDR2 YFSETQ. Between the trimmed V and J ends, which lost 1 base and 1 base, there was a span of 14 bases. In DNA, the CDR3 is TGCGCCAGCAGCTTGCGCGGGCTGGTGACGAACACTGAAGCTTTCTTT. Translation gives CASSLRGLVTNTEAFF.

CDR3 bases: TGTGCCAGCAGCCTGGGACAGCATGCCGAAGCTTTCTTT. It specifies CASSLGQHAEAFF. V gene TRBV7-9 combines with J gene TRBJ1-1, with 7 bases that match TRBD1. Germline-derived CDR1 and CDR2 are SEHNR and FQNEAQ (reference sequence). The V gene end was trimmed by 5 bases and the J gene end by 8 bases; junction bases not matched to a gene: 8. The CDR3 sequence is 13 residues long.

The J gene is TRBJ2-3, the V gene TRBV5-8, with 13 bases matching TRBD2. With 5 bases clipped from V and 6 bases from J, the junction kept 6 bases outside the gene matches. This CDR3 region has 15 residues. CDR1 is SGHTS and CDR2 is YDEGEE in the germline V gene. CDR3 amino acids: CASSRLAGGVDTQYF. DNA of the CDR3: TGTGCCAGCAGTCGACTAGCGGGGGGTGTCGATACGCAGTATTTT.

The gene calls are TRBV7-2 and TRBJ1-5; 7 bases are shared with TRBD1. The ends lost 4 bases at V and 6 bases at J; junction bases unmatched: 6. Germline V gives CDR1 SGHTA, CDR2 FQGNSA. The CDR3 has 14 residues. The CDR3 sequence: CASSSPDRAQPQHF. DNA for the CDR3: TGTGCCAGCAGCTCCCCTGACAGGGCTCAGCCCCAGCATTTT.

In its sample, this clone was seen once. The rearrangement uses TRBV18 and TRBJ2-3, with 7 bases lining up with TRBD2. V lost 1 base, J lost 4 bases, and 5 bases stayed unmatched. CDR1 and CDR2 from the germline V gene are KGHSH and LQKENI. There are 15 residues in the CDR3. The CDR3: CASSPRGGGADTQYF. The CDR3 DNA reads TGTGCCAGCTCACCACGGGGGGGTGGAGCAGATACGCAGTATTTT.

This rearrangement joins TRBV7-9 to TRBJ1-1, with no clear D. CDR1 is SEHNR, CDR2 FQNEAQ, per germline (reference sequence). This CDR3 is 13 amino acids long. V was clipped by 5 bases and J by 1 base, with 8 bases between them. The CDR3 loop is CASSPPGNTEAFF. The CDR3 DNA sequence: TGTGCCAGCAGCCCCCCAGGGAACACTGAAGCTTTCTTT.

V usage is TRBV24-1 and J usage is TRBJ2-2; D possibly corresponds to TRBD1 (6 bases). Germline V gives CDR1 KGHDR, CDR2 SFDVKD. V was shortened by 5 bases and J by 5 bases, with 17 bases between the two germline ends. The CDR3 consists of 16 residues. The CDR3 DNA is TGTGCCACCAGTGTCGGAACTAGGGGGTTTACCGGGGAGCTGTTTTTT. Protein sequence: CATSVGTRGFTGELFF.

The sample holds many counts of this clone. J is TRBJ2-2 and V is TRBV6-5, with 10 bases lining up with TRBD1. Germline lookup yields CDR1 MNHEY and CDR2 SVGAGI. V lost 6 bases and J lost 5; bases outside the gene matches: 3. The CDR3 runs to 14 residues. The CDR3 here is CASRDRGRTGELFF. The CDR3, as DNA: TGTGCCAGCAGAGACAGGGGGCGGACCGGGGAGCTGTTTTTT.

This chain uses TRBV7-2 with TRBJ1-6, with TRBD1 matching over 10 bases. Trimming took 1 base from V and 5 from J; bases not matched to a gene: 5. The CDR3 is 17 amino acids. The germline CDR1 and CDR2 sequences are SGHTA and FQGNSA. The CDR3 DNA is TGTGCCAGCAGCTTAGGTGGGGGACAGGGGAATAATTCACCCCTCCACTTT. Protein product: CASSLGGGQGNNSPLHF. The variable domain in full, with the rest retrieved from reference TRBV7-2 and TRBJ1-6, is GAGVSQSPSNKVTEKGKDVELRCDPISGHTALYWYRQSLGQGLEFLIYFQGNSAPDKSGLPSDRFSAERTGGSVSTLTIQRTQQEDSAVYLCASSLGGGQGNNSPLHFGNGTRLTVT.

The chain combines TRBV19 with TRBJ1-1; D remains unclear. V lost 5 bases to trimming and J lost 1 base, with 14 bases between them. The germline V gene has CDR1 LNHDA and CDR2 SQIVND (reference sequence). The CDR3 covers 15 residues. CDR3 residues: CASSPPTGENTEAFF. The CDR3 nucleotides read TGTGCCAGTAGTCCCCCAACGGGAGAGAACACTGAAGCTTTCTTT.

The rearrangement joins TRBV7-8 to TRBJ1-1, with unresolved D. CDR3 length equals 15 residues. The germline V and J ends were trimmed by 2 bases and 0 bases, with 10 bases remaining between them. Germline V gene data show CDR1 as SGHVS and CDR2 as FQNEAQ. As DNA, the CDR3 is TGTGCCAGCAGCTTACGAGGAGGAATGAACACTGAAGCTTTCTTT. Its translation is CASSLRGGMNTEAFF.

This sequence joins TRBV6-6 and TRBJ1-1; D may be TRBD1 (5 bases). Per germline, CDR1 MNHNY and CDR2 SVGAGI (reference sequence). The CDR3 runs 13 residues. Trimming pared 11 bases from V and 1 base from J, leaving 14 bases between. DNA for the CDR3: TGTGCCGGGAAGCGGGACGGGAACACTGAAGCTTTCTTT. Protein product: CAGKRDGNTEAFF.

This clone is a singleton in its sample. The chain employs TRBV7-7 and TRBJ2-5, with TRBD1 identical over 7 bases. Germline V gene lookup returns CDR1 SSHAT and CDR2 FNYEAQ (reference sequence). The V segment lost 4 bases and the J segment 5 bases; nucleotides outside the gene matches: 10. This CDR3 is built from 15 residues. CDR3: CASSSMLTGWETQYF. The CDR3 nucleotides are TGTGCCAGCAGCTCGATGTTGACAGGGTGGGAGACCCAGTACTTC.